This T cell receptor beta chain was identified during a study of OX40 agonist ivuxolimab in advanced cancers. About the study: Among those treated, three patients had partial responses, one with hepatocellular carcinoma and two with cutaneous melanoma.

On this clone: What it recognizes is unknown.

Generated by immunoSEQ multiplex PCR, the TCRdb table keeps only in-frame clones and is missing some. This sample has about 100,000 clones, with under 95% found just once. Study-wide findings and caveats: Doses of 0.1 to 3.0 mg/kg were accompanied by clonal expansion of CD4+ and CD8+ blood T cells by week 6. Fewer expanded clones were found on average in CD4+ than in CD8+ T cells.

The CDR3 has 16 amino acids. Germline values: CDR1 SGHTA, CDR2 FQGNSA. The V segment lost 2 bases and the J segment 7 bases; nucleotides outside the gene matches: 9. The chain recombines TRBV7-2 with TRBJ2-2; 8 positions agree with TRBD1. Sequencing used CD4+ or CD8+ T cells sorted from blood, obtained in a trial of the OX40 agonist ivuxolimab. The TCR comes from an adult with an advanced solid tumor such as melanoma, head and neck, liver or kidney cancer. CDR3 protein: CASSLYGTGSIGELFF. CDR3 nucleotide sequence: TGTGCCAGCAGCTTATACGGGACAGGTTCGATCGGGGAGCTGTTTTTT.